Presented here are 32 T cell receptor beta chains from one specimen sequenced in a study of blood T cell repertoires in COVID-19. Method: immunoSEQ multiplex PCR; TCRdb's copy keeps in-frame clones and lacks some. The sample carries approximately 150,000 clones, over 75% recorded once. The sample taken for sequencing was peripheral blood. These receptors were obtained from a man aged 70 or older who had recovered from COVID-19.

This sequence joins TRBV5-6 and TRBJ2-5; possible D gene TRBD1, 6 bases. CDR1 and CDR2 from the germline V gene are SGHDT and YYEEEE. V lost 2 bases, J lost 6 bases, and 11 bases lay in between. CDR3 size: 13 residues. Written as DNA, the CDR3 is TGTGCCAGCAGCTTACAGGGACCCCAGACCCAGTACTTC. Translating it yields CASSLQGPQTQYF.

The rearrangement uses TRBV10-3 and TRBJ2-2; D is perhaps TRBD1 (6 bases). The CDR3 totals 14 residues. Germline-derived CDR1 and CDR2 are ENHRY and SYGVKD. V lost 4 bases and J 5 bases, leaving 11 bases between the germline ends. The CDR3 region has the DNA TGTGCCATCAGTGGGACAGAGGGAACCGGGGAGCTGTTTTTT. Translation: CAISGTEGTGELFF.

The gene calls are TRBV29-1 and TRBJ2-5, with a possible D match to TRBD2 (5 bases). Trimming pared 4 bases from V and 2 bases from J, leaving 14 bases between. Germline V gene lookup returns CDR1 SQVTM and CDR2 ANQGSEA. The CDR3 length is 14 residues. The CDR3 reads CSVAVSPGQETQYF. DNA for the CDR3: TGCAGCGTTGCGGTGTCTCCGGGGCAAGAGACCCAGTACTTC.

The J gene is TRBJ1-5, the V gene TRBV3-1 (or the pseudogene TRBV3-2); possibly TRBD1 for D (6 bases). The CDR3 is 15 residues long. V lost 1 base, J lost 3 bases, and 10 bases lay in between. The V gene's germline CDR1 is LGHDT and CDR2 YNNKEL (reference sequence). The CDR3 protein is CASSQGWDTNQPQHF. The DNA of the CDR3 is TGTGCCAGCAGCCAAGGCTGGGACACCAATCAGCCCCAGCATTTT.

The CDR3 here is CASSRQDRAGNIQYF. DNA for the CDR3: TGTGCCAGCAGTCGCCAGGACAGGGCTGGAAACATTCAGTACTTC. The chain uses TRBV6-2 or TRBV6-3 and TRBJ2-4; TRBD1 matches at 8 bases. The V segment lost 5 bases and the J segment 6 bases; nucleotides outside the gene matches: 9. Per germline, CDR1 MNHEY and CDR2 SVGEGT. The CDR3 runs 15 residues.

The CDR3 nucleotides are TGTGCCAGCAGCGAAGGACAAAACACTGAAGCTTTCTTT. Translation: CASSEGQNTEAFF. V gene TRBV11-2 combines with J gene TRBJ1-1; D possibly corresponds to TRBD1 (5 bases). The V end lost 5 bases, the J end lost 2 bases, and 9 bases lay between the germline ends. Germline lookup yields CDR1 SGHAT and CDR2 FQNNGV. CDR3 length equals 13 residues.

The chain carries TRBV5-1 and TRBJ1-6; 12 bases map to TRBD1. J gave up 8 bases and V 3 bases, and 3 bases lay outside the gene matches. Germline V lookup: CDR1 SGHRS, CDR2 YFSETQ. This CDR3 comprises 15 residues. The CDR3 region is CASSSGTGGYSPLHF. CDR3 DNA: TGCGCCAGCAGCTCGGGGACAGGGGGCTATTCACCCCTCCACTTT.

J is TRBJ1-1 and V is TRBV7-9; possible D gene TRBD1, 6 bases. The CDR3 loop spans 13 amino acids. The germline gives CDR1 SEHNR, CDR2 FQNEAQ (reference sequence). The V and J ends lost 9 bases and 3 bases respectively, with 14 bases between them. DNA for the CDR3: TGTGCCAGTCACAGGGAAGCGGACACTGAAGCTTTCTTT. Translating gives CASHREADTEAFF. The full variable domain, completed using reference TRBV7-9 and TRBJ1-1, is DTGVSQNPRHKITKRGQNVTFRCDPISEHNRLYWYRQTLGQGPEFLTYFQNEAQLEKSRLLSDRFSAERPKGSFSTLEIQRTEQGDSAMYLCASHREADTEAFFGQGTRLTVV.

This clone has only a few counts. The chain combines TRBV28 with TRBJ1-1, with D tentatively TRBD1 (6 bases). Trimming cost V 6 bases and J 6 bases, with 17 bases left between them. The germline V gene encodes CDR1 MDHEN and CDR2 SYDVKM. CDR3 length equals 14 residues. The CDR3: CASSPRGGRAEAFF. CDR3 DNA: TGTGCCAGCAGCCCCCGGGGGGGCAGGGCTGAAGCTTTCTTT.

The chain combines TRBV28 with TRBJ2-4; D is undetermined. This CDR3 spans 16 amino acids. The V gene's germline CDR1 is MDHEN and CDR2 SYDVKM. The V gene lost 2 bases and the J gene lost 0 bases, with 11 bases spanning the gap. CDR3 DNA sequence: TGTGCCAGCAGTTTAGGGCAGCCTTTAGCCAAAAACATTCAGTACTTC. It is translated as CASSLGQPLAKNIQYF.

The chain couples TRBV3-1 (or the pseudogene TRBV3-2) to TRBJ1-2, with 9 bases identical to TRBD1. The CDR3 is 16 amino acids. V was pared by 5 bases and J by 4 bases, with 11 bases of the junction left unmatched. Germline assignment: CDR1 LGHDT and CDR2 YNNKEL (reference sequence). The CDR3 spells CASSSWTGVGLYGYTF. The CDR3 bases are TGTGCCAGCAGCAGTTGGACAGGGGTGGGGCTCTATGGCTACACCTTC.

This clone has a single count. In DNA, the CDR3 is TGTGCCAGCTCAACAGATCCCTACGAGCAGTACTTC. Translated: CASSTDPYEQYF. The V and J genes are TRBV18 and TRBJ2-7; D ambiguous. Germline V CDR1 and CDR2: KGHSH, LQKENI. Trimming removed 5 bases at V and 2 bases at J, with 7 bases between. There are 12 residues in the CDR3.

The J gene is TRBJ2-2, the V gene TRBV3-1 (or the pseudogene TRBV3-2); D perhaps matches TRBD1 (5 bases). This CDR3 region has 14 residues. CDR1 is LGHDT and CDR2 is YNNKEL in the germline V gene (reference sequence). Trimming shortened V by 3 bases and J by 4 bases, and 9 bases separated the two germline ends. The CDR3 nucleotides read TGTGCCAGCAGCCAGGGGCGTTTCACCGGGGAGCTGTTTTTT. Its translation is CASSQGRFTGELFF.

This chain connects TRBV28 to TRBJ1-2; 8 bases align to TRBD1. The CDR3 is 13 amino acids. Trimming removed 6 bases from V and 8 bases from J; junction bases left unmatched: 8. Per germline, CDR1 MDHEN and CDR2 SYDVKM. CDR3 region: CASSSLTGEGYTF. CDR3 in DNA: TGTGCCAGCAGCAGCTTGACAGGGGAAGGCTACACCTTC.

The CDR3 DNA reads as TGTGCCAGCAGCTCCCTTGGGCCCAGTGGCTACACCTTC. The encoded protein is CASSSLGPSGYTF. The chain combines TRBV7-9 with TRBJ1-2; D remains unclear. Germline CDR1 is SEHNR and CDR2 is FQNEAQ (reference sequence). With 4 bases removed from V and 7 bases from J, the gap between germline ends came to 13 bases. The CDR3 loop spans 13 amino acids.

V gene TRBV7-6 combines with J gene TRBJ1-6; D is possibly TRBD1 (5 bases). The CDR3 sequence is 15 residues long. V was cut by 5 bases and J by 7 bases, with 15 bases left in between. Per the germline V gene, CDR1 is SGHVS and CDR2 is FNYEAQ. CDR3 protein: CASSHTQESNSPLHF. The CDR3 DNA reads as TGTGCCAGCAGCCACACACAGGAATCAAATTCACCCCTCCACTTT.

V gene TRBV29-1 combines with J gene TRBJ2-2, with D unclear. V shed 6 bases and J shed 4 bases, with 9 bases lying between them. This CDR3 is 12 amino acids long. Germline CDR1 is SQVTM and CDR2 is ANQGSEA. The CDR3 loop is CSVIVVTGELFF. The CDR3, as DNA: TGCAGCGTCATAGTGGTCACCGGGGAGCTGTTTTTT.

This clone appeared a single time. The J gene is TRBJ2-5, the V gene TRBV29-1, with D perhaps matching TRBD1 (5 bases). This CDR3 spans 13 amino acids. Germline V gene data show CDR1 as SQVTM and CDR2 as ANQGSEA. The V end was cut by 3 bases, the J end by 2 bases, with 10 bases between. In DNA, the CDR3 is TGCAGCGTTGAGAGACAGATTCAAGAGACCCAGTACTTC. It specifies CSVERQIQETQYF.

This sequence joins TRBV7-9 and TRBJ2-1, with 7 bases matching TRBD2. Germline V gene sequence: CDR1 SEHNR, CDR2 FQNEAQ (reference sequence). This CDR3 region has 15 residues. J gave up 4 bases and V 4 bases, and 7 bases lay outside the gene matches. Here the CDR3 DNA reads TGTGCCAGCAGCTATCGGGCTAGCGGATACAATGAGCAGTTCTTC. Its protein product is CASSYRASGYNEQFF.

The chain has TRBV7-9 and TRBJ2-5; D might be TRBD1 (5 bases). Deletions cut 3 bases from V and 5 bases from J, with 16 bases between. The CDR3 covers 15 residues. Germline V gene sequence: CDR1 SEHNR, CDR2 FQNEAQ (reference sequence). The CDR3 bases are TGTGCCAGCAGCTTGTCGACAGCGCCAACGGAGACCCAGTACTTC. It specifies CASSLSTAPTETQYF.

The chain combines TRBV2 with TRBJ2-4, with 9 bases that match TRBD1. V trimming: 5 bases; J trimming: 3 bases; junction bases outside the gene matches: 2. Germline V gene lookup returns CDR1 SNHLY and CDR2 FYNNEI. This CDR3 is 14 amino acids long. The CDR3 is CASSLTGGKNIQYF. The DNA for the CDR3 is TGTGCCAGCAGTTTGACAGGGGGCAAAAACATTCAGTACTTC.

The J gene is TRBJ1-6, the V gene TRBV6-4; the D gene is possibly TRBD1 (6 bases). CDR3 size: 15 residues. V lost 3 bases to trimming and J lost 6 bases, with 12 bases between them. Germline V lookup: CDR1 MRHNA, CDR2 SNTAGT. CDR3 bases: TGTGCCAGCAGTGAGGGACATTCACTTAATTCACCCCTCCACTTT. Residues: CASSEGHSLNSPLHF.

This sequence joins TRBV19 and TRBJ2-5, with 8 bases lining up with TRBD2. The CDR3 loop spans 17 amino acids. Trimming took 1 base from V and 4 from J; bases not matched to a gene: 11. Germline values: CDR1 LNHDA, CDR2 SQIVND (reference sequence). CDR3 sequence (DNA): TGTGCCAGTAGTATAGGTTTGTCCCCCGGGGGGGGAGAGACCCAGTACTTC. Amino acid sequence: CASSIGLSPGGGETQYF.

This sequence joins TRBV7-8 and TRBJ1-3, with a tentative D call TRBD1 (6 bases). Germline lookup yields CDR1 SGHVS and CDR2 FQNEAQ. The CDR3 loop spans 18 amino acids. V dropped 0 bases and J dropped 4 bases, with 19 bases sitting between them. The CDR3 region has the DNA TGTGCCAGCAGCTTAGCGGCTGGGGGGGGGCAGCGGGGAAACACCATATATTTT. Translation: CASSLAAGGGQRGNTIYF.

The table lists this clone with a count of one. The chain has TRBV10-3 and TRBJ2-1; D is undetermined. The germline CDR1 and CDR2 sequences are ENHRY and SYGVKD. The length of the CDR3 is 16 residues. Deletions cut 2 bases from V and 5 bases from J, with 16 bases between. CDR3 protein: CAISETARGRNNEQFF. The CDR3 region has the DNA TGTGCCATCAGTGAGACCGCCCGCGGAAGAAACAATGAGCAGTTCTTC.

The chain recombines TRBV30 with TRBJ1-6; 7 nucleotides agree with TRBD1. V lost 4 bases and J lost 10; bases outside the gene matches: 10. The CDR3 loop spans 14 amino acids. Germline CDR1 reads GTSNPN; CDR2 reads SVGIG (reference sequence). The CDR3 coding sequence is TGTGCCTGGACCAGGACAGGACCCGACTCACCCCTCCACTTT. This codes for CAWTRTGPDSPLHF.

V usage is TRBV6-5 and J usage is TRBJ2-5; the D gene is possibly TRBD2 (6 bases). Trimming removed 4 bases from V and 2 bases from J, with 14 bases in between. The germline CDR1 and CDR2 sequences are MNHEY and SVGAGI. The CDR3 has 15 residues. The CDR3 here is CASSFPGTPQETQYF. The DNA of the CDR3 is TGTGCCAGCAGTTTCCCCGGGACTCCACAAGAGACCCAGTACTTC.

The chain combines TRBV5-6 with TRBJ2-1; 8 bases map to TRBD2. The junction had 10 bases not matched to a gene; V was cut back by 2 bases and J by 12 bases. This CDR3 has 14 amino acids. Germline V gene data show CDR1 as SGHDT and CDR2 as YYEEEE. CDR3 DNA sequence: TGTGCCAGCAGCTTTGAAGGGACTAGTACTCCGCAGTTCTTC. It encodes CASSFEGTSTPQFF.

The chain uses TRBV7-2 and TRBJ2-7, with D maybe TRBD1 (6 bases). Per the germline V gene, CDR1 is SGHTA and CDR2 is FQGNSA. This CDR3 contains 14 residues. V lost 5 bases and J 4 bases, leaving 15 bases between the germline ends. CDR3 loop: CASSLSAQGYEQYF. Here the CDR3 DNA reads TGTGCCAGCAGCCTAAGCGCCCAGGGGTACGAGCAGTACTTC.

The J gene is TRBJ2-2, the V gene TRBV6-6; 13 nucleotides match TRBD2. Per germline, CDR1 MNHNY and CDR2 SVGAGI (reference sequence). Trimming at V came to 5 bases and at J to 1 base, leaving 1 base not matched to a gene. The CDR3 sequence is 16 residues long. The CDR3 nucleotides are TGTGCCAGCAGTCGACTAGCGGGAGGGAACACCGGGGAGCTGTTTTTT. Its protein is CASSRLAGGNTGELFF.

V is TRBV5-1 and J is TRBJ2-7; the D gene is possibly TRBD1 (6 bases). Trimming stripped 1 base from V and 4 bases from J, with 15 bases between. This CDR3 is built from 15 residues. In germline, CDR1 is SGHRS, CDR2 YFSETQ. For the CDR3, the DNA is TGCGCCAGCAGCTTGCAATCGGGGCAGGGGTACGAGCAGTACTTC. This sequence encodes CASSLQSGQGYEQYF.

The CDR3 sequence is CASSEQSGTGSYNEQFF. The DNA for the CDR3 is TGTGCCAGCTCAGAGCAATCCGGGACAGGGTCCTACAATGAGCAGTTCTTC. The chain employs TRBV18 and TRBJ2-1; 9 bases line up with TRBD1. Germline CDR1 KGHSH, CDR2 LQKENI. V gave up 5 bases and J gave up 1 base; unmatched junction bases: 9. The CDR3 has 17 amino acids.